This T cell receptor (beta chain) comes out of a study of radiotherapy plus CTLA-4 blockade in lung cancer. Whole-study findings and limits: An expansion of tumor-derived TCR clones occurred in blood after radiotherapy plus ipilimumab.

Focal radiation was given together with CTLA-4 blockade (ipilimumab) to patients with chemo-refractory metastatic non-small-cell lung cancer. This table comes from immunoSEQ multiplex PCR, and its TCRdb copy is limited to in-frame clones, with some not included. The table includes about 49,000 clones, roughly 88% detected once. Trimming cost V 4 bases and J 1 base; bases outside gene matches: 4. In germline, CDR1 is SGHTA, CDR2 FQGNSA. The CDR3 spans 15 residues. About this clone itself: As yet, its antigen is unknown.

The sample was peripheral blood, taken from a patient treated with radiotherapy plus ipilimumab. The TCR sequence derives from a human donor with non-small cell lung cancer whose response to radiotherapy plus ipilimumab could not be evaluated. The rearrangement joins TRBV7-2 to TRBJ2-3; 8 bases agree with TRBD2. The CDR3 is CASSSGGAGTDTQYF. The CDR3 bases are TGTGCCAGCAGCTCCGGGGGGGCGGGCACAGATACGCAGTATTTT.